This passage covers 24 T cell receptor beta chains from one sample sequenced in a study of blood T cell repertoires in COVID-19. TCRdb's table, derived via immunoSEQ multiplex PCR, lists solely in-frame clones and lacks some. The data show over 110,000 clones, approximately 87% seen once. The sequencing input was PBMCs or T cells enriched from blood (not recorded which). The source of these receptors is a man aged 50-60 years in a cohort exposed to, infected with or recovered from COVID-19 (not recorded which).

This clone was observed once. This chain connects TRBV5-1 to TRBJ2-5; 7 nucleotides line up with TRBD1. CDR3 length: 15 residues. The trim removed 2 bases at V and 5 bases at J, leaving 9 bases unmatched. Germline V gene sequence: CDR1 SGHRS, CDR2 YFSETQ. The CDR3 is CASSFSRQGRETQYF. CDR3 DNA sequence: TGCGCCAGCAGCTTCTCCCGACAGGGCCGGGAGACCCAGTACTTC.

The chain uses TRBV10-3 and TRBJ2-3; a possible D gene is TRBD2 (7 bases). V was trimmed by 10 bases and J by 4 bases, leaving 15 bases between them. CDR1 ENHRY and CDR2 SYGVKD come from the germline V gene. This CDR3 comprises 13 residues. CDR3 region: CATSGGGSDTQYF. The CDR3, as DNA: TGTGCCACTTCGGGGGGCGGGTCAGATACGCAGTATTTT.

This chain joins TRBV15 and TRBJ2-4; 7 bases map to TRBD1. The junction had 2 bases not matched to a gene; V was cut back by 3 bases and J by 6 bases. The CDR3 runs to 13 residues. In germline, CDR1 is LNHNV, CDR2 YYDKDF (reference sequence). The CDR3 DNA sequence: TGTGCCACCAGCAGTCCAGGGGGAAACATTCAGTACTTC. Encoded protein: CATSSPGGNIQYF. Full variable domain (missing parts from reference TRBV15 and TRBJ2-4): DAMVIQNPRYQVTQFGKPVTLSCSQTLNHNVMYWYQQKSSQAPKLLFHYYDKDFNNEADTPDNFQSRRPNTSFCFLDIRSPGLGDTAMYLCATSSPGGNIQYFGAGTRLSVL.

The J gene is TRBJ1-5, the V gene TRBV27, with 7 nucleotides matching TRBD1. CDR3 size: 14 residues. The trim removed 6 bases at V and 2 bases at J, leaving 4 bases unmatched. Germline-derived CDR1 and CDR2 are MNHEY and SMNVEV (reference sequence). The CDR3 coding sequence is TGTGCCAGCAGCTCTACAGGGGGCAATCAGCCCCAGCATTTT. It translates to CASSSTGGNQPQHF.

Written as DNA, the CDR3 is TGTGCCAGCAGCTTAGATCTAGCGGGACTACCTAATCCTAGCACAGATACGCAGTATTTT. Its protein is CASSLDLAGLPNPSTDTQYF. J is TRBJ2-3 and V is TRBV7-8; 9 nucleotides agree with TRBD2. CDR3 size: 20 residues. Germline V CDR1 and CDR2: SGHVS, FQNEAQ. Trimming at V came to 1 base and at J to 0 bases, leaving 14 bases not matched to a gene.

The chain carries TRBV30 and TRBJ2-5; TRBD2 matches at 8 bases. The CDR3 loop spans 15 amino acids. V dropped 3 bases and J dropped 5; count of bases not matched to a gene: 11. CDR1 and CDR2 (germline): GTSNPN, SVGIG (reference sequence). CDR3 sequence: CAWREEGLEWETQYF. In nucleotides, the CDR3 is TGTGCCTGGAGGGAAGAGGGACTAGAGTGGGAGACCCAGTACTTC.

CDR3 sequence (DNA): TGTGCCAGCAGGATGATTAGCGGAAATGAGCAGTTCTTC. This gives the protein CASRMISGNEQFF. The genes are TRBV27 and TRBJ2-1; perhaps TRBD2 as D (6 bases). Trimming removed 6 bases at V and 7 bases at J, with 13 bases between. The CDR3 is 13 residues long. CDR1 and CDR2 (germline): MNHEY, SMNVEV (reference sequence).

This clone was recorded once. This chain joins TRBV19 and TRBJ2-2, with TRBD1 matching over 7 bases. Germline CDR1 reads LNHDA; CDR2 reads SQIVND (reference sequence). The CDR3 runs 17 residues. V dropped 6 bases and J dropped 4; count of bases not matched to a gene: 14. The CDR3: CASSPQTGKGGTGELFF. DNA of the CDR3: TGTGCCAGTAGCCCCCAGACAGGGAAAGGGGGCACCGGGGAGCTGTTTTTT.

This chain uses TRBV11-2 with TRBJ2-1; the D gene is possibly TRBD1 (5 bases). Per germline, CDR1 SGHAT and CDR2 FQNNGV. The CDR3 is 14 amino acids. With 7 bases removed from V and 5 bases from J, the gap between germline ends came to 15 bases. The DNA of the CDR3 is TGTGCCAGCATCTCAGGGTCCTGGGACAATGAGCAGTTCTTC. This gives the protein CASISGSWDNEQFF.

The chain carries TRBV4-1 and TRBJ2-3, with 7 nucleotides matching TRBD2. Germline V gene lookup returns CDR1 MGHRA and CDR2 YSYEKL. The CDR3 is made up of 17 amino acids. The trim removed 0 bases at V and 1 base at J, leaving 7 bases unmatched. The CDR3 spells CASSQDTAGRRTDTQYF. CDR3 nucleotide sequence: TGCGCCAGCAGCCAAGATACAGCGGGGAGACGCACAGATACGCAGTATTTT.

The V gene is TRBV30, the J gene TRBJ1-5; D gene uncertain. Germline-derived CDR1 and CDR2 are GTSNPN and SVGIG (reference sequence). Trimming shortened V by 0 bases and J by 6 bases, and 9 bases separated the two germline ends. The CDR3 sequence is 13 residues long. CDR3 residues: CAWSVQEGQPQHF. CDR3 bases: TGTGCCTGGAGTGTGCAGGAAGGTCAGCCCCAGCATTTT.

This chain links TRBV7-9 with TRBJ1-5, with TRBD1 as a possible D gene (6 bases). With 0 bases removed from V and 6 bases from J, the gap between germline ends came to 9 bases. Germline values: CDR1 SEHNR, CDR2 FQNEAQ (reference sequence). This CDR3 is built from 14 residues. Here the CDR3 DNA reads TGTGCCAGCAGCTTAGCCGGGGGGCCTCAGCCCCAGCATTTT. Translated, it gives CASSLAGGPQPQHF.

The CDR3 nucleotides are TGTGCCATCTGCGATGGGACAGGGAAGTACGAGCAGTACTTC. It specifies CAICDGTGKYEQYF. The rearrangement links TRBV10-3 to TRBJ2-7, with TRBD1 matching 9 bases. The V gene end was trimmed by 8 bases and the J gene end by 4 bases; junction bases not matched to a gene: 9. The CDR3 has 14 amino acids. Germline CDR1 reads ENHRY; CDR2 reads SYGVKD.

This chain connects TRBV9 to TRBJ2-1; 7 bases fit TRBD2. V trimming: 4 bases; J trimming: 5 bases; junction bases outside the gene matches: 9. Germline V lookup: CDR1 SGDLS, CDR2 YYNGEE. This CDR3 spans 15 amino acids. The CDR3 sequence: CASSSRTREHNEQFF. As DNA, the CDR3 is TGTGCCAGCAGCTCCAGGACTAGAGAGCACAATGAGCAGTTCTTC.

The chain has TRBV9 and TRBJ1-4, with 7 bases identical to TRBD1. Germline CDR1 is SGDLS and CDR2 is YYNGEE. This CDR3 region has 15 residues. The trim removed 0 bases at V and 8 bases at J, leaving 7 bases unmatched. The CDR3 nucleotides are TGTGCCAGCAGCGTAGGACAGGGAATCGGAGAAAAACTGTTTTTT. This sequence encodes CASSVGQGIGEKLFF.

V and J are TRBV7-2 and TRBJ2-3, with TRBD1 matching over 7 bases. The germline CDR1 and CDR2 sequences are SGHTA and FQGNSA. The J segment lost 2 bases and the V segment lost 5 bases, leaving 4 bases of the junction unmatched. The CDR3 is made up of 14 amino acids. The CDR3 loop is CASSLGQFTDTQYF. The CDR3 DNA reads TGTGCCAGCAGCCTGGGACAGTTCACAGATACGCAGTATTTT. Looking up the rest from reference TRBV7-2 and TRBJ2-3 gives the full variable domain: GAGVSQSPSNKVTEKGKDVELRCDPISGHTALYWYRQSLGQGLEFLIYFQGNSAPDKSGLPSDRFSAERTGGSVSTLTIQRTQQEDSAVYLCASSLGQFTDTQYFGPGTRLTVL.

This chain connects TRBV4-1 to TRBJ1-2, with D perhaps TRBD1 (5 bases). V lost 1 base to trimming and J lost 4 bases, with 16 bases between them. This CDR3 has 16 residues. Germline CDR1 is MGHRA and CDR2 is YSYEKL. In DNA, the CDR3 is TGCGCCAGCAGCCAAGCGGTGCAGGGTGAACTCTATGGCTACACCTTC. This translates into CASSQAVQGELYGYTF.

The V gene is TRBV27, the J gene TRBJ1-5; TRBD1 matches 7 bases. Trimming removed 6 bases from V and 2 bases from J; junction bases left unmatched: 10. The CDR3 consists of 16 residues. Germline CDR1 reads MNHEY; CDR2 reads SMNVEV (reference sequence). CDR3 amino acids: CASRETGLGGNQPQHF. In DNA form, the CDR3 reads TGTGCCAGCAGGGAGACAGGGCTCGGGGGCAATCAGCCCCAGCATTTT.

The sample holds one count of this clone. The CDR3 DNA reads TGCGCCAGCAGCCATCTCCAGGAGGGTGGCTACACCTTC. It encodes CASSHLQEGGYTF. The chain joins TRBV4-3 to TRBJ1-2, with D unresolved. V was clipped by 3 bases and J by 7 bases, with 12 bases between them. The CDR3 has 13 residues. Per the germline V gene, CDR1 is LGHNA and CDR2 is YSLEER.

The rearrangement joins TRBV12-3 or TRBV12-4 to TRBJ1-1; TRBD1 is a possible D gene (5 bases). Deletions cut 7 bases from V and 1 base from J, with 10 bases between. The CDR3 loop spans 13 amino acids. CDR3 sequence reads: CASIRVQNTEAFF. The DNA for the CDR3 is TGTGCCAGCATCAGGGTCCAGAACACTGAAGCTTTCTTT.

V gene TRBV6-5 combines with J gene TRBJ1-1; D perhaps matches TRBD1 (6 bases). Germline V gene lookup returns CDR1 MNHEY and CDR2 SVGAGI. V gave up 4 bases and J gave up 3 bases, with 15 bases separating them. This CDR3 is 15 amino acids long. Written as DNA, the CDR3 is TGTGCCAGCAGTTTTAGCCCCACAGGGCACACTGAAGCTTTCTTT. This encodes CASSFSPTGHTEAFF.

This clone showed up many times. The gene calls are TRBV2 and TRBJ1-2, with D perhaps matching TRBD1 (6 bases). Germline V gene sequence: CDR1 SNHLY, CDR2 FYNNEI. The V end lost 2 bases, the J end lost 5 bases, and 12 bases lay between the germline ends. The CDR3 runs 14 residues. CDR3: CASSESYRAYGYTF. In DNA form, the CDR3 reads TGTGCCAGCAGTGAAAGCTACAGGGCTTATGGCTACACCTTC.

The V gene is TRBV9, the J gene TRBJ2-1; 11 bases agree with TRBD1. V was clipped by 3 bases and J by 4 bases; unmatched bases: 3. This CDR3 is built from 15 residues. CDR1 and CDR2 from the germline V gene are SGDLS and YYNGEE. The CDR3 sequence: CASSGTGGPYNEQFF. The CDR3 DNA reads TGTGCCAGCAGCGGGACAGGGGGCCCTTACAATGAGCAGTTCTTC.

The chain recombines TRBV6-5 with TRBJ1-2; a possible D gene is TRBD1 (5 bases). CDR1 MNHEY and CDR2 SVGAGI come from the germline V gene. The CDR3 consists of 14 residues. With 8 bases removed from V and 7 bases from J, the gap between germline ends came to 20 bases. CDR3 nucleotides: TGTGCCAGCCGATATTTGGGGGGAAGCGGTGGCTACACCTTC. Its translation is CASRYLGGSGGYTF.